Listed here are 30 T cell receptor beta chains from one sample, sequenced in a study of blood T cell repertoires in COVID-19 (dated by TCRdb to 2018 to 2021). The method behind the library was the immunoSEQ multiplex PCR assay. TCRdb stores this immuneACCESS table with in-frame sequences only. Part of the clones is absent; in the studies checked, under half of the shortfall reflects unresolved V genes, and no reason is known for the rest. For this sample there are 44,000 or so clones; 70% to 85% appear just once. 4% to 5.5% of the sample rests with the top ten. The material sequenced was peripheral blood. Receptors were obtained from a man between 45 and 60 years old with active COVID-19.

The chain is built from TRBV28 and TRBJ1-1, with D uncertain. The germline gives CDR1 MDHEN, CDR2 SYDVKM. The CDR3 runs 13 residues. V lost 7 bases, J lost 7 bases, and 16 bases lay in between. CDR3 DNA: TGTGCCAGCAAGGCGGTGTGGTTAGTTGAAGCTTTCTTT. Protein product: CASKAVWLVEAFF.

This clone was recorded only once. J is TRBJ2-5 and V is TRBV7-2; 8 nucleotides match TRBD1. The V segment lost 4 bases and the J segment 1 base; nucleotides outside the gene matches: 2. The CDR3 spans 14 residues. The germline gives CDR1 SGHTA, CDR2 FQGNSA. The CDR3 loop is CASSSQGAQETQYF. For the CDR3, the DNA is TGTGCCAGCAGCTCCCAGGGGGCCCAAGAGACCCAGTACTTC. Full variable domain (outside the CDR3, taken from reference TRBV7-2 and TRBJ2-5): GAGVSQSPSNKVTEKGKDVELRCDPISGHTALYWYRQSLGQGLEFLIYFQGNSAPDKSGLPSDRFSAERTGGSVSTLTIQRTQQEDSAVYLCASSSQGAQETQYFGPGTRLLVL.

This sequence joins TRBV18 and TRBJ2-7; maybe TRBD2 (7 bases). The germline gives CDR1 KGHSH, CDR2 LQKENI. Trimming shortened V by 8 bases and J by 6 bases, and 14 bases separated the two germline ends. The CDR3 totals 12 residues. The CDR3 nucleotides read TGTGCCAGCCAACCTAGGGGGGGCGAGCAGTACTTC. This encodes CASQPRGGEQYF.

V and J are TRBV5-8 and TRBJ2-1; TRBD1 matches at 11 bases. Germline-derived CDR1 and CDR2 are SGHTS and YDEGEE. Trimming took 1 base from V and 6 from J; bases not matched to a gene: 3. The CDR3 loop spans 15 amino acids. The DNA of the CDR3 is TGTGCCAGCAGCTTGTTCGGGACAGGGGGCAATGAGCAGTTCTTC. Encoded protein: CASSLFGTGGNEQFF.

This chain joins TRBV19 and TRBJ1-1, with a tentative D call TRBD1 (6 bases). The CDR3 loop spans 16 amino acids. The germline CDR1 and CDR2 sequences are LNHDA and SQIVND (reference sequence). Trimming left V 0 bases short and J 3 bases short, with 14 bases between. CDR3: CASSIDFGTPDTEAFF. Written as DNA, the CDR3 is TGTGCCAGTAGTATAGATTTCGGGACACCGGACACTGAAGCTTTCTTT.

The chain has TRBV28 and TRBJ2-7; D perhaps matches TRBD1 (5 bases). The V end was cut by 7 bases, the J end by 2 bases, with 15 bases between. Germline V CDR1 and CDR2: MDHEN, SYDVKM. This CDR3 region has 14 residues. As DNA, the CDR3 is TGTGCCAGCATTCCAGGGCAGGGAACCTACGAGCAGTACTTC. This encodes CASIPGQGTYEQYF.

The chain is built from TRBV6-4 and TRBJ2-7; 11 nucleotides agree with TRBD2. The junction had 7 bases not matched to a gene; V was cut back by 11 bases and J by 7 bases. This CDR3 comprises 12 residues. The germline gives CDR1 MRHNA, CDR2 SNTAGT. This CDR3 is CAVAGGVPEQYF. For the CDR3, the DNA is TGTGCCGTAGCGGGGGGGGTTCCTGAGCAGTACTTC.

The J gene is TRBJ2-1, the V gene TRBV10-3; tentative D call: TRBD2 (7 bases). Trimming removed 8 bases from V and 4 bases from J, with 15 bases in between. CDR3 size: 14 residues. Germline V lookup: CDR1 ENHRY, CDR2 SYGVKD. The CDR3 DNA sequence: TGTGCCATCGGGGGGGCCTGGGGATACAATGAGCAGTTCTTC. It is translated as CAIGGAWGYNEQFF.

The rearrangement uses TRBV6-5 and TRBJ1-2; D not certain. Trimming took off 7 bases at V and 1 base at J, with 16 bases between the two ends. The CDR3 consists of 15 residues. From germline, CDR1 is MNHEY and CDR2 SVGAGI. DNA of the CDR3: TGTGCCAGCACCCGCCAGGTCTTAGATAACTATGGCTACACCTTC. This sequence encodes CASTRQVLDNYGYTF.

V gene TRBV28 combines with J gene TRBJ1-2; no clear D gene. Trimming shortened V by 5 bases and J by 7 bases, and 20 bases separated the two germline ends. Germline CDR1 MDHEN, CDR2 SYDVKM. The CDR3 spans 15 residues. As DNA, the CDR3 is TGTGCCAGCAGTCCTTATGCGGGAGGGCTGGTTGGCTACACCTTC. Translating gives CASSPYAGGLVGYTF.

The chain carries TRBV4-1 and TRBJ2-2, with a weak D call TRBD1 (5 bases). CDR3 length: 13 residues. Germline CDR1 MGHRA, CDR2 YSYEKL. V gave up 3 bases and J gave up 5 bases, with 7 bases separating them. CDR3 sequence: CASSHRETGELFF. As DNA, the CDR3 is TGCGCCAGCAGCCACAGGGAAACCGGGGAGCTGTTTTTT.

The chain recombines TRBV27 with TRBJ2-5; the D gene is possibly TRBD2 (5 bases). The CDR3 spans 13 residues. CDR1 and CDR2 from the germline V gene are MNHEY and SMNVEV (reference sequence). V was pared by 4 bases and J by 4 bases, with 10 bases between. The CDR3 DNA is TGTGCCAGCAGTTCTATTCGGGGAGAGACCCAGTACTTC. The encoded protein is CASSSIRGETQYF.

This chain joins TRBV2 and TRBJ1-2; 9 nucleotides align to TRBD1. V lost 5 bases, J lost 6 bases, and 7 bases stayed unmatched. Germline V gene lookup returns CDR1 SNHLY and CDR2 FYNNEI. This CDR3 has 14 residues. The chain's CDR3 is CASSLGQGSNGYTF. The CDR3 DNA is TGTGCCAGCAGTCTAGGACAGGGGAGTAATGGCTACACCTTC.

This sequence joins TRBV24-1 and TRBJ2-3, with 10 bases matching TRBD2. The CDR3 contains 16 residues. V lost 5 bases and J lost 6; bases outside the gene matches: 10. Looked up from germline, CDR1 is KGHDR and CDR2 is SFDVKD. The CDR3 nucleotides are TGTGCCACCAGTGGTCCAGCGGGGGGGCTTGGGGATACGCAGTATTTT. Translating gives CATSGPAGGLGDTQYF.

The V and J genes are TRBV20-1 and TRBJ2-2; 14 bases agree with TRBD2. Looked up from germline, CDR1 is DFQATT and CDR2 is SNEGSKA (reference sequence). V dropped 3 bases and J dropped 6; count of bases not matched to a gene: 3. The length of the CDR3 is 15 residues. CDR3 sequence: CSASQTSGGAGELFF. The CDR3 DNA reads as TGCAGTGCTAGTCAGACTAGCGGGGGGGCCGGGGAGCTGTTTTTT.

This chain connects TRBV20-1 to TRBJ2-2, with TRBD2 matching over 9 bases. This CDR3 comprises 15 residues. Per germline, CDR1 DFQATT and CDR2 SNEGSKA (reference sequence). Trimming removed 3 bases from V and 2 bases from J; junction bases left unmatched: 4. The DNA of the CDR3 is TGCAGTGCTAGTATTAGCGGGGGCAACACCGGGGAGCTGTTTTTT. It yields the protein CSASISGGNTGELFF.

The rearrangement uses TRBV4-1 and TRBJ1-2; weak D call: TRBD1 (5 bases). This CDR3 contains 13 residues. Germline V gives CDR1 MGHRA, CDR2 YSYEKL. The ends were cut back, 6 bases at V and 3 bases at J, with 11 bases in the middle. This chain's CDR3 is CASSLDTYYGYTF. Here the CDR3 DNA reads TGCGCCAGCAGTCTGGACACTTACTATGGCTACACCTTC.

This CDR3 is CASSIPRDYGYTF. CDR3 bases: TGTGCCAGTAGTATTCCCAGGGACTATGGCTACACCTTC. The J gene is TRBJ1-2, the V gene TRBV19; D perhaps matches TRBD1 (5 bases). Trimming took 3 bases from V and 3 from J, leaving 8 bases between them. Germline V gives CDR1 LNHDA, CDR2 SQIVND (reference sequence). This CDR3 is 13 amino acids long.

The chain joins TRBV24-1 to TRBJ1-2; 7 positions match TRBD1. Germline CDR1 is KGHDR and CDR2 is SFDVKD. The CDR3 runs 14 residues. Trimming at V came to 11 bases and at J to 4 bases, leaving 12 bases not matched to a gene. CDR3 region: CAIMTGPRAYGYTF. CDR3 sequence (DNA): TGTGCCATAATGACAGGGCCGCGGGCCTATGGCTACACCTTC.

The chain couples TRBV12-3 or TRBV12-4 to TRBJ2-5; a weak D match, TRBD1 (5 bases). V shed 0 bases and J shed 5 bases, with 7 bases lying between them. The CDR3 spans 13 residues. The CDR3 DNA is TGTGCCAGCAGTTTAGCCAAGGGGGAGACCCAGTACTTC. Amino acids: CASSLAKGETQYF.

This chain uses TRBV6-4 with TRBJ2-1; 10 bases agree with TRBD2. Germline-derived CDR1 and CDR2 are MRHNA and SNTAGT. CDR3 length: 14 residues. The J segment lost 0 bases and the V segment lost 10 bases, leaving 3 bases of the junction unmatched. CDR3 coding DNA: TGTGCCACCAAGCGGGGGGGCTCCTACAATGAGCAGTTCTTC. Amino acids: CATKRGGSYNEQFF.

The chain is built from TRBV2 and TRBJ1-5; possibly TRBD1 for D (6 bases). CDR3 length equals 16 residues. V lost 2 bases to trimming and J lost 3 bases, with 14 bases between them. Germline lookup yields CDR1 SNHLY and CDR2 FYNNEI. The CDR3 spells CASSERPGVYNQPQHF. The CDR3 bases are TGTGCCAGCAGTGAACGCCCAGGGGTGTACAATCAGCCCCAGCATTTT.

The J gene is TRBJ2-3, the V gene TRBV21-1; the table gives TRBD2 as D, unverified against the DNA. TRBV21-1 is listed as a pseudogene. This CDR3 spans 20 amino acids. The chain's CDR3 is CASSTQLEGGGAKFADTQYF. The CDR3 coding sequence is TGTGCCAGCAGCACCCAACTGGAGGGCGGGGGGGCGAAATTCGCAGATACGCAGTATTTT.

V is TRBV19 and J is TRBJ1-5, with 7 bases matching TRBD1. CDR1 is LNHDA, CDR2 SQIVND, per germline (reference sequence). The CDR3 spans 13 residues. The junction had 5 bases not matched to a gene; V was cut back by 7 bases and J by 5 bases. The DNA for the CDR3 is TGTGCCAGTACCCGACAGGGCTATCAGCCCCAGCATTTT. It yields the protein CASTRQGYQPQHF. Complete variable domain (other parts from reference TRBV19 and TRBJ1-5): DGGITQSPKYLFRKEGQNVTLSCEQNLNHDAMYWYRQDPGQGLRLIYYSQIVNDFQKGDIAEGYSVSREKKESFPLTVTSAQKNPTAFYLCASTRQGYQPQHFGDGTRLSIL.

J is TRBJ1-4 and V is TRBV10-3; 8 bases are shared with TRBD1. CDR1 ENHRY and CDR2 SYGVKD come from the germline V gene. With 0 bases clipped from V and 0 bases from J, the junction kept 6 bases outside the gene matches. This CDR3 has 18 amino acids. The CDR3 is CAISESTTGGSTNEKLFF. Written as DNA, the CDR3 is TGTGCCATCAGTGAGTCAACAACAGGGGGGTCAACTAATGAAAAACTGTTTTTT.

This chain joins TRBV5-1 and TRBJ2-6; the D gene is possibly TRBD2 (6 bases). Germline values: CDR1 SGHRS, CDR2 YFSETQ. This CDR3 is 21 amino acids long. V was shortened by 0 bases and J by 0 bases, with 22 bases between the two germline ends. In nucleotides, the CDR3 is TGCGCCAGCAGCTTGGGGATTGGGGAGGTCCCGACCAGCTCTGGGGCCAACGTCCTGACTTTC. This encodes CASSLGIGEVPTSSGANVLTF. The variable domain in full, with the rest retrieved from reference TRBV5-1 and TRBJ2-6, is KAGVTQTPRYLIKTRGQQVTLSCSPISGHRSVSWYQQTPGQGLQFLFEYFSETQRNKGNFPGRFSGRQFSNSRSEMNVSTLELGDSALYLCASSLGIGEVPTSSGANVLTFGAGSRLTVL.

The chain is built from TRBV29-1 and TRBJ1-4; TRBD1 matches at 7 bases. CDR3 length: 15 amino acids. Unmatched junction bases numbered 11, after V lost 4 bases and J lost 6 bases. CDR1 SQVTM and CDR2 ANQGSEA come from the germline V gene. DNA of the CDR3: TGCAGCGTTGCCGGGACAGTGGGGTCGGATGAAAAACTGTTTTTT. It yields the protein CSVAGTVGSDEKLFF.

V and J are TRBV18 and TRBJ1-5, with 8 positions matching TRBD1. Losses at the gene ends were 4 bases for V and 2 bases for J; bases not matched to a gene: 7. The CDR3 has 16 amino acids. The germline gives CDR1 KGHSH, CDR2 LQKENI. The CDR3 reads CASSLTGQGGNQPQHF. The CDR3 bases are TGTGCCAGCTCACTCACTGGACAGGGAGGCAATCAGCCCCAGCATTTT.

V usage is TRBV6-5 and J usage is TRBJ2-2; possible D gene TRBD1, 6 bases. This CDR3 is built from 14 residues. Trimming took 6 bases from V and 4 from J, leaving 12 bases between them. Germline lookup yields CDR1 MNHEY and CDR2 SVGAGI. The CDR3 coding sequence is TGTGCCAGCAGAACGGACAGTGGCACCGGGGAGCTGTTTTTT. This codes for CASRTDSGTGELFF.

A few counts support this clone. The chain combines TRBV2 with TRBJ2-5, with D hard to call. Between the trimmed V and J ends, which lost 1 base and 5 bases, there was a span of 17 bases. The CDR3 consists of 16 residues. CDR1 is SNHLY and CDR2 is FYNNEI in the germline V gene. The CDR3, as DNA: TGTGCCAGCAGTGAAGGCCGCCTAGTAGAACGGGAGACCCAGTACTTC. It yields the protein CASSEGRLVERETQYF.